Described below is a single T cell receptor (beta chain) sequence and its context. The sample originates from a study of long-term antiretroviral therapy in people with HIV. The assay, immunoSEQ v3.0, was run at survey level. Assay: immunoSEQ multiplex PCR; the TCRdb copy retains only in-frame clones and omits some. Among about 35,000 clones listed, 60% to 75% were seen once. Among participants with HIV, every one received treatment in the United States. The CDR3 is 12 residues long. CDR1 is SQVTM and CDR2 is ANQGSEA in the germline V gene. V lost 7 bases and J lost 5, with 14 bases in between. Sequenced material: unsorted PBMCs, taken 3 years after starting antiretroviral therapy. The clonotype was recovered from a man aged 45-65 years with HIV. J is TRBJ1-2 and V is TRBV29-1, with D maybe TRBD1 (6 bases). CDR3 region: CSGSGHGYGYTF. CDR3 nucleotide sequence: TGCAGCGGCTCGGGACATGGATATGGCTACACCTTC. Full variable domain (missing parts from reference TRBV29-1 and TRBJ1-2): SAVISQKPSRDICQRGTSLTIQCQVDSQVTMMFWYRQQPGQSLTLIATANQGSEATYESGFVIDKFPISRPNLTFSTLTVSNMSPEDSSIYLCSGSGHGYGYTFGSGTRLTVV.